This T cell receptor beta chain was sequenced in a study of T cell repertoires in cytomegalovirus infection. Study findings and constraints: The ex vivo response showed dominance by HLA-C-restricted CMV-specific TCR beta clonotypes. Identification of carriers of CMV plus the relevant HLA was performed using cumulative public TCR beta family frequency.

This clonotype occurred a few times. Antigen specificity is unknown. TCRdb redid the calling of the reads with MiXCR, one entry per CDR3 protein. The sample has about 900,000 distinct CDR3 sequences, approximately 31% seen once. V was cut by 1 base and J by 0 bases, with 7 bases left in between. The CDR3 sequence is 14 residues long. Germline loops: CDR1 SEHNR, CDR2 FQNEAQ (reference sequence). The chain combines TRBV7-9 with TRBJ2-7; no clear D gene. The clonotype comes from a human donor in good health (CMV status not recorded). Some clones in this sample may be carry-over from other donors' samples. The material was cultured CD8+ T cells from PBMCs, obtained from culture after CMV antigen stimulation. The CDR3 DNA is TGTGCCAGCAGCTTAGAAGACAACTCCTACGAGCAGTACTTC. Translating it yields CASSLEDNSYEQYF.